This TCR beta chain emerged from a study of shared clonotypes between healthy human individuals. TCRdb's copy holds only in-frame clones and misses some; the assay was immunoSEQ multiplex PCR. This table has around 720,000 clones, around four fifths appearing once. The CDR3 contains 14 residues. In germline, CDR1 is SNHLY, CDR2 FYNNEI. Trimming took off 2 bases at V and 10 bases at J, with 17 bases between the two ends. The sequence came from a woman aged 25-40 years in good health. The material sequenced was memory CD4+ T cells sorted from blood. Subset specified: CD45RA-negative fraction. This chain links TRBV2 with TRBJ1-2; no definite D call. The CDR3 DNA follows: TGTGCCAGCAGTGAATTATCGGGGTTCAGCCTCTACACCTTC. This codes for CASSELSGFSLYTF.